What follows are 25 T cell receptor beta chains derived from one specimen sequenced in a study of regulatory T cells in long-lasting Graves disease. The time point denotes: persistent/refractory GD, antithyroid drugs over 5 years with positive TRAb. After RNA was extracted from PBMCs, the TCR library was made from it. Arm-PCR of CDR3 regions with iRepertoire HTBI primers generated TCR beta libraries. MiXCR, applied by TCRdb to the multiplex PCR reads, yields one record per CDR3 protein. The sample gives fewer than 550,000 distinct CDR3 sequences, approximately 21% of which show up once; roughly 7% is in the top ten. The starting material was peripheral blood mononuclear cells (PBMCs), obtained when the disease was refractory, from a patient treated with antithyroid drugs. The receptors stem from a female donor with Graves disease.

The gene calls are TRBV6-2 or TRBV6-3 and TRBJ2-4; D remains unclear. Germline V gene data show CDR1 as MNHEY and CDR2 as SVGEGT. V was trimmed by 7 bases and J by 9 bases, leaving 16 bases between them. The CDR3 contains 13 residues. For the CDR3, the DNA is TGTGCCAGCATTCCCCCGGGCGTTGGCATTCAGTACTTC. Translated: CASIPPGVGIQYF.

The CDR3 is CASSTTGFANTGELFF. CDR3 sequence (DNA): TGTGCCAGCAGCACCACGGGGTTCGCGAACACCGGGGAGCTGTTTTTT. The rearrangement links TRBV9 to TRBJ2-2, with D possibly matching TRBD2 (5 bases). V was pared by 4 bases and J by 0 bases, with 13 bases between. Looked up from germline, CDR1 is SGDLS and CDR2 is YYNGEE. The CDR3 totals 16 residues.

This clonotype was detected ten times or more. This chain joins TRBV5-6 and TRBJ2-5; D is perhaps TRBD2 (5 bases). The ends were cut back, 1 base at V and 5 bases at J, with 12 bases in the middle. This CDR3 comprises 14 residues. Germline-derived CDR1 and CDR2 are SGHDT and YYEEEE. This CDR3 reads CASSLFGERETQYF. The CDR3 DNA is TGTGCCAGCAGCTTGTTCGGGGAAAGGGAGACCCAGTACTTC.

This rearrangement joins TRBV13 to TRBJ1-6, with D uncertain. The CDR3 covers 17 residues. CDR1 is PRHDT, CDR2 FYEKMQ, per germline (reference sequence). The V end lost 3 bases, the J end lost 9 bases, and 21 bases lay between the germline ends. CDR3 sequence (DNA): TGTGCCAGCAGCTTTTCTGTGGGATATAAGGGTTCTTCACCCCTCCACTTT. This gives the protein CASSFSVGYKGSSPLHF.

The rearrangement uses TRBV7-9 and TRBJ2-4; D perhaps matches TRBD1 (5 bases). The germline V gene has CDR1 SEHNR and CDR2 FQNEAQ (reference sequence). Trimming cost V 5 bases and J 3 bases, with 14 bases left between them. The CDR3 is 15 residues long. CDR3 nucleotide sequence: TGTGCCAGCAGCGACCAGGGCGTACTCAAAAACATTCAGTACTTC. Its translation: CASSDQGVLKNIQYF.

This clonotype was seen more than once but under ten times. The chain combines TRBV11-3 with TRBJ1-3; TRBD1 might be the D (5 bases). This CDR3 is built from 15 residues. Germline CDR1 SGHNT, CDR2 YENEEA. V dropped 3 bases and J dropped 1 base, with 10 bases sitting between them. This chain's CDR3 is CASSLDTRSGNTIYF. The CDR3 DNA reads TGTGCCAGCAGCTTGGACACCAGGTCTGGAAACACCATATATTTT.

A few counts support this clonotype. This CDR3 is CASSFRLPAGADTQYF. In DNA form, the CDR3 reads TGTGCCAGCAGTTTTAGGCTCCCCGCCGGGGCGGATACGCAGTATTTT. This rearrangement joins TRBV12-3 or TRBV12-4 to TRBJ2-3; either TRBD1 or TRBD2 may fit D (5 bases each). This CDR3 region has 16 residues. V dropped 3 bases and J dropped 6 bases, with 19 bases sitting between them.

The genes are TRBV10-3 and TRBJ1-5, with TRBD1 identical over 7 bases. This CDR3 region has 14 residues. CDR1 and CDR2 from the germline V gene are ENHRY and SYGVKD. V trimming: 4 bases; J trimming: 10 bases; junction bases outside the gene matches: 10. CDR3: CAISATGPPSPQHF. The CDR3 nucleotides read TGTGCCATCAGTGCGACAGGGCCCCCTTCACCCCAGCATTTT.

This clonotype was recorded a few times. The chain recombines TRBV25-1 with TRBJ2-2; 10 bases line up with TRBD1. The germline gives CDR1 MGHDK, CDR2 SYGVNS. The CDR3 spans 15 residues. The junction had 4 bases not matched to a gene; V was cut back by 4 bases and J by 5 bases. The CDR3 nucleotides are TGTGCCAGCAGTGTAGCGGGACAGGGGACCGGGGAGCTGTTTTTT. Protein sequence: CASSVAGQGTGELFF.

This clonotype was seen a handful of times. The J gene is TRBJ2-7, the V gene TRBV3-1; 8 bases map to TRBD1. Trimming removed 3 bases from V and 6 bases from J; junction bases left unmatched: 1. CDR3 length: 12 amino acids. Germline CDR1 is LGHDT and CDR2 is YNNKEL (reference sequence). CDR3 amino acids: CASSHGQGEQYF. The CDR3 DNA reads TGTGCCAGCAGCCACGGACAGGGCGAGCAGTACTTC.

In regard to this clonotype: An end of the junction does not agree with germline; a read error may underlie this. The chain recombines TRBV6-8 with TRBJ2-7; a possible D gene is TRBD2 (6 bases). The CDR3 extends over 14 amino acids. From germline, CDR1 is MNHGY and CDR2 SAAAGT. For the CDR3, the DNA is TGTGCCAGCAGTTACTCAGTAATGGGAGGCGAGCAGCACTTC. Protein sequence: CASSYSVMGGEQHF.

The chain is built from TRBV11-2 and TRBJ1-3; D gene uncertain. Germline-derived CDR1 and CDR2 are SGHAT and FQNNGV. This CDR3 has 15 residues. The V and J ends lost 9 bases and 1 base respectively, with 16 bases between them. This CDR3 is CASRPGRGSGNTIYF. As DNA, the CDR3 is TGTGCCAGTAGACCGGGCCGAGGATCTGGAAACACCATATATTTT.

At least ten counts were recorded for this clonotype. The chain carries TRBV6-1 and TRBJ2-7, with unresolved D. V was pared by 7 bases and J by 3 bases, with 13 bases between. Per the germline V gene, CDR1 is MNHNS and CDR2 is SASEGT. The CDR3 is 13 amino acids. The DNA for the CDR3 is TGTGCCAGCACCGTCCAGGCCCTCTACGAGCAGTACTTC. It codes for CASTVQALYEQYF.

A remark on this clonotype: A much larger clone sits a single nucleotide away, making a read error possible. The rearrangement uses TRBV6-2 or TRBV6-3 and TRBJ1-2; tentatively, D is TRBD1 (6 bases). Germline V lookup: CDR1 MNHEY, CDR2 SVGEGT. The CDR3 loop spans 15 amino acids. The DNA for the CDR3 is TGTGCCAGCAGTGAAGAGGGAGGGGGTAACTATAGCTACACCTTC. The encoded protein is CASSEEGGGNYSYTF.

This clonotype occurred a few times. This rearrangement joins TRBV28 to TRBJ2-2; D uncertain. CDR3 length equals 13 residues. In germline, CDR1 is MDHEN, CDR2 SYDVKM. Trimming took off 1 base at V and 6 bases at J, with 6 bases between the two ends. CDR3 region: CASSLSAAGELFF. The CDR3 nucleotides read TGTGCCAGCAGTTTATCGGCAGCCGGGGAGCTGTTTTTT.

The chain combines TRBV12-3 or TRBV12-4 with TRBJ2-2; the match to TRBD1 covers 8 bases. The CDR3 has 15 amino acids. The junction had 5 bases not matched to a gene; V was cut back by 4 bases and J by 4 bases. CDR3 nucleotides: TGTGCCAGCAGTTGGGTGACAGGGGTCACCGGGGAGCTGTTTTTT. It yields the protein CASSWVTGVTGELFF.

This clonotype appeared a few times. This chain joins TRBV7-9 and TRBJ1-5, with D maybe TRBD1 (6 bases). The CDR3 is made up of 14 amino acids. Germline CDR1 SEHNR, CDR2 FQNEAQ (reference sequence). The germline V and J ends were trimmed by 5 bases and 3 bases, with 11 bases remaining between them. CDR3 protein: CASSPAGVNQPQHF. In nucleotides, the CDR3 is TGTGCCAGCAGCCCCGCAGGGGTCAATCAGCCCCAGCATTTT.

The chain's CDR3 is CASSLQGGGDLTDTQYF. CDR3 coding DNA: TGTGCCAGCAGCCTCCAAGGGGGCGGTGATCTGACAGATACGCAGTATTTT. The chain carries TRBV28 and TRBJ2-3; TRBD1 matches 7 bases. CDR1 MDHEN and CDR2 SYDVKM come from the germline V gene. This CDR3 spans 17 amino acids. V was clipped by 6 bases and J by 3 bases; unmatched bases: 15.

There are many counts of this clonotype. The V and J genes are TRBV11-2 and TRBJ1-5, with D hard to call. Trimming shortened V by 2 bases and J by 1 base, and 6 bases separated the two germline ends. The CDR3 is 14 amino acids. The germline V gene encodes CDR1 SGHAT and CDR2 FQNNGV. The CDR3 here is CASSLQPSNQPQHF. The CDR3 DNA is TGTGCCAGCAGCTTACAGCCCAGCAATCAGCCCCAGCATTTT.

With respect to this clonotype: A read error may produce the germline difference seen at one junction end. The chain combines TRBV29-1 with TRBJ1-1; TRBD1 might be the D (5 bases). The CDR3 is made up of 15 amino acids. Germline V lookup: CDR1 SQVTM, CDR2 ANQGSEA. CDR3 bases: TGCAGCGTTGAAGGAGGGGACGGGTTGAACACTGAAGCTTCCTTT. Amino acid sequence: CSVEGGDGLNTEASF.

The rearrangement joins TRBV28 to TRBJ2-2; no clear D gene. The CDR3 has 11 residues. V lost 6 bases to trimming and J lost 9 bases, with 8 bases between them. The germline CDR1 and CDR2 sequences are MDHEN and SYDVKM. CDR3 sequence: CASRETRELFF. DNA for the CDR3: TGTGCCAGCAGAGAAACCAGGGAGCTGTTTTTT.

The chain has TRBV12-3 or TRBV12-4 and TRBJ2-2; 8 positions agree with TRBD1. V gave up 0 bases and J gave up 6 bases; unmatched junction bases: 0. The CDR3 has 14 residues. The DNA of the CDR3 is TGTGCCAGCAGTTTAGCCAGGGGGCCCGGGGAGCTGTTTTTT. It codes for CASSLARGPGELFF.

At least ten counts were recorded for this clonotype. The chain is built from TRBV28 and TRBJ1-5; D unclear. The CDR3 loop spans 14 amino acids. The V gene lost 6 bases and the J gene lost 3 bases, with 12 bases spanning the gap. Per germline, CDR1 MDHEN and CDR2 SYDVKM. The CDR3 spells CASSFRGNNQPQHF. The CDR3 DNA sequence: TGTGCCAGCAGCTTTCGAGGCAACAATCAGCCCCAGCATTTT.

This clonotype was detected many times. The chain employs TRBV20-1 and TRBJ1-2; D gene ambiguous. Trimming took off 6 bases at V and 6 bases at J, with 11 bases between the two ends. Germline CDR1 reads DFQATT; CDR2 reads SNEGSKA (reference sequence). The CDR3 runs 11 residues. DNA of the CDR3: TGCAGTGCCCGAGCGGCCCATGGCTACACCTTC. This sequence encodes CSARAAHGYTF.

Concerning this clonotype itself: This may be a read error: a much more frequent sequence differs by one nucleotide. This rearrangement joins TRBV2 to TRBJ1-1, with TRBD1 matching over 7 bases. The CDR3 extends over 14 amino acids. Trimming at V came to 6 bases and at J to 6 bases, leaving 10 bases not matched to a gene. Germline V gives CDR1 SNHLY, CDR2 FYNNEI. The CDR3 sequence: CASRAGTEHAEAFF. The CDR3 nucleotides are TGTGCCAGCAGAGCCGGGACAGAGCATGCTGAAGCTTTCTTT. Full variable domain (outside the CDR3, taken from reference TRBV2 and TRBJ1-1): EPEVTQTPSHQVTQMGQEVILRCVPISNHLYFYWYRQILGQKVEFLVSFYNNEISEKSEIFDDQFSVERPDGSNFTLKIRSTKLEDSAMYFCASRAGTEHAEAFFGQGTRLTVV.